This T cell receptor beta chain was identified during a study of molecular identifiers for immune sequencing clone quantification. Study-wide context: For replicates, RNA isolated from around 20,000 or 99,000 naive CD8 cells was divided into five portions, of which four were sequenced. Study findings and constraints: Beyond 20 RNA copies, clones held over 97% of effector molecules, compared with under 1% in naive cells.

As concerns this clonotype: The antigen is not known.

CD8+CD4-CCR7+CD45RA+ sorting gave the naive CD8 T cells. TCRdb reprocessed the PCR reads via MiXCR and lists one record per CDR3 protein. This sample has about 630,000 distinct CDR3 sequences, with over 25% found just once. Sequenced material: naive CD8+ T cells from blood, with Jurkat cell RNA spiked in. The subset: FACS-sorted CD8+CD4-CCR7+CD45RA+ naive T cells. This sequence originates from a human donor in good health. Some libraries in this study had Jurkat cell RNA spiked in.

CDR3 sequence reads: CASSYSGLGVEQFF. CDR3 nucleotide sequence: TGTGCCAGCAGTTACTCCGGACTAGGGGTTGAGCAGTTCTTC. This chain connects TRBV6-5 to TRBJ2-1, with 7 bases lining up with TRBD2. The CDR3 has 14 amino acids. In germline, CDR1 is MNHEY, CDR2 SVGAGI. Unmatched junction bases numbered 5, after V lost 0 bases and J lost 9 bases.